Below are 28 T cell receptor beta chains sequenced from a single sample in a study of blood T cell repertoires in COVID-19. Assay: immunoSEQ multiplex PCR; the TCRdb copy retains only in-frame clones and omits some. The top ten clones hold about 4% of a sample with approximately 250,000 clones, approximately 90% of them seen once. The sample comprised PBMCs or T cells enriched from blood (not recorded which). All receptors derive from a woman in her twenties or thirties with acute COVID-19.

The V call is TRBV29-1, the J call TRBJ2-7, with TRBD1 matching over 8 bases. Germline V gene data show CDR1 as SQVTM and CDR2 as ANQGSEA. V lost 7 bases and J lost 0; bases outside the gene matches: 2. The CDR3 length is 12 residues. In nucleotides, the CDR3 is TGCAGCGGACAGGGGCACTCCTACGAGCAGTACTTC. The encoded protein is CSGQGHSYEQYF.

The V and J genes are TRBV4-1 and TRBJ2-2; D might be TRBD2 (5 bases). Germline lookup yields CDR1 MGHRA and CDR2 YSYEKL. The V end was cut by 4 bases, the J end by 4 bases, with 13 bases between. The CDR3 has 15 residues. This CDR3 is CASSPFAEVTGELFF. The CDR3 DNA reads TGCGCCAGCAGCCCATTTGCGGAGGTCACCGGGGAGCTGTTTTTT.

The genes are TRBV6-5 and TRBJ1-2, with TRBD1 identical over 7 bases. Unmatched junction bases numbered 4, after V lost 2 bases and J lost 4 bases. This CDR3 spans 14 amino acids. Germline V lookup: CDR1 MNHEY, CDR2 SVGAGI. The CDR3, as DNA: TGTGCCAGCAGTTACGAAGGGGGCGTCTATGGCTACACCTTC. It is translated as CASSYEGGVYGYTF.

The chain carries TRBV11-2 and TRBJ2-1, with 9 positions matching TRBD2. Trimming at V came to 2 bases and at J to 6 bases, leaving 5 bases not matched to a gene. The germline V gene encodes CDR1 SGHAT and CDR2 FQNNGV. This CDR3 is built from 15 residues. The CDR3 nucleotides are TGTGCCAGCAGCTTAATCCTAGCGGGATCCAATGAGCAGTTCTTC. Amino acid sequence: CASSLILAGSNEQFF. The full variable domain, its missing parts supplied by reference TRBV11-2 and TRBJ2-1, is EAGVAQSPRYKIIEKRQSVAFWCNPISGHATLYWYQQILGQGPKLLIQFQNNGVVDDSQLPKDRFSAERLKGVDSTLKIQPAKLEDSAVYLCASSLILAGSNEQFFGPGTRLTVL.

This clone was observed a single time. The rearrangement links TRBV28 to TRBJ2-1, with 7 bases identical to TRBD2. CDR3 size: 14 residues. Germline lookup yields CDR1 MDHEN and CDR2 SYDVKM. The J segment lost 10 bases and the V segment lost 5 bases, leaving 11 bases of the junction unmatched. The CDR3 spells CASSPGPSRGEQFF. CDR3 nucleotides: TGTGCCAGCAGTCCCGGGCCCTCGCGGGGGGAGCAGTTCTTC.

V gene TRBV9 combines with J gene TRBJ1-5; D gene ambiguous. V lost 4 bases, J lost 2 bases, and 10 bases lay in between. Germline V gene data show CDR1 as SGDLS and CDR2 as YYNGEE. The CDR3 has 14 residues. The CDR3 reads CASSRDGGNQPQHF. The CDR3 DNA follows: TGTGCCAGCAGCCGGGATGGAGGCAATCAGCCCCAGCATTTT.

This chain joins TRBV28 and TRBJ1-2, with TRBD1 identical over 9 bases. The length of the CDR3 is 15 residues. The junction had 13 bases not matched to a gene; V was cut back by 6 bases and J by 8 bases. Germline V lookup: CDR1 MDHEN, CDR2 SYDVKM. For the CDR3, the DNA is TGTGCCAGCAGGGGGGGGACAGGGTTATCGGGCGGCTACACCTTC. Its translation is CASRGGTGLSGGYTF.

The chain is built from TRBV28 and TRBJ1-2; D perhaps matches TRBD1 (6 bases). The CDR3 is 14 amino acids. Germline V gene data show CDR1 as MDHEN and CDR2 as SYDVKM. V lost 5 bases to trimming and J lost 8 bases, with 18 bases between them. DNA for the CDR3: TGTGCCAGCAGTGGGGAACAGGGCTTCGGCGGCTACACCTTC. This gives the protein CASSGEQGFGGYTF.

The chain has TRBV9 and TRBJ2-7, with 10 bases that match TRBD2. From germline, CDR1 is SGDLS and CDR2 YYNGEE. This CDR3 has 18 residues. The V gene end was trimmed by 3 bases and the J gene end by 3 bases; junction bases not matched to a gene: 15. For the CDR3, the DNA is TGTGCCAGCAGCGAAGCGCTAGCGGGAGACTTATCCCTCTACGAGCAGTACTTC. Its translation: CASSEALAGDLSLYEQYF.

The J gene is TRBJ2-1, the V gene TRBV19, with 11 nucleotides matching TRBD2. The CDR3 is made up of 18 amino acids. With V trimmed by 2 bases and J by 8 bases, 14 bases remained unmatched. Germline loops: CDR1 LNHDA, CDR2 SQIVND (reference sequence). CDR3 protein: CASSISPPLAGVAYEQFF. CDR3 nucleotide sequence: TGTGCCAGTAGTATATCTCCTCCACTAGCGGGAGTTGCCTATGAGCAGTTCTTC.

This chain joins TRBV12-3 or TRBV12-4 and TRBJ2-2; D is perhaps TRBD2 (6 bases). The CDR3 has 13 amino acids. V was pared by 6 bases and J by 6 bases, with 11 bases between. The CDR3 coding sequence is TGTGCCAGCAGAAAGGAGGGCCCCGGGGAGCTGTTTTTT. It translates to CASRKEGPGELFF.

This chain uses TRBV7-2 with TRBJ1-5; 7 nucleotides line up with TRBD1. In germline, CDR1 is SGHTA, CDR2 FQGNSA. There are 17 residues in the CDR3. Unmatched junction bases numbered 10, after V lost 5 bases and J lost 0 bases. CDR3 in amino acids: CASSPSTGSDSNQPQHF. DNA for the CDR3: TGTGCCAGCAGCCCCTCGACAGGGTCGGATAGCAATCAGCCCCAGCATTTT.

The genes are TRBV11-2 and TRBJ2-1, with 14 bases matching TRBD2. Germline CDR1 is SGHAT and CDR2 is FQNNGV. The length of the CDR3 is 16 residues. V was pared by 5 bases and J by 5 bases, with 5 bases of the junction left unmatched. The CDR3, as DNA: TGTGCCAGCAGCACGGGACTAGCGGGAGTAAACAATGAGCAGTTCTTC. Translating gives CASSTGLAGVNNEQFF.

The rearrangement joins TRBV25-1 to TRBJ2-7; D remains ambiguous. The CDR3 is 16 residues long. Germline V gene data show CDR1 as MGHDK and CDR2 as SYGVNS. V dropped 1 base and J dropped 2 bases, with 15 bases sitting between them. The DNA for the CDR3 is TGTGCCAGCAGTGAATCCACGTCTGAGCCCCCCTACGAGCAGTACTTC. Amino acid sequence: CASSESTSEPPYEQYF.

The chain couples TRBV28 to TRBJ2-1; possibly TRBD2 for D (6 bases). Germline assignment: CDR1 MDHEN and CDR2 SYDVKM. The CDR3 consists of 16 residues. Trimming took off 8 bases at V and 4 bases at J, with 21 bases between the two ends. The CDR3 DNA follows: TGTGCCAGCCTTGCTCCGGAGGGCCGTACTTACAATGAGCAGTTCTTC. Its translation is CASLAPEGRTYNEQFF. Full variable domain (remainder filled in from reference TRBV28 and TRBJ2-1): DVKVTQSSRYLVKRTGEKVFLECVQDMDHENMFWYRQDPGLGLRLIYFSYDVKMKEKGDIPEGYSVSREKKERFSLILESASTNQTSMYLCASLAPEGRTYNEQFFGPGTRLTVL.

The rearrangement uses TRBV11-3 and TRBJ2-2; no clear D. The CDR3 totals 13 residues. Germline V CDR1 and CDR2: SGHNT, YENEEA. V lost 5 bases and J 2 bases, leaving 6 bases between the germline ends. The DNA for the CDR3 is TGTGCCAGCAGCGTTCAAAACACCGGGGAGCTGTTTTTT. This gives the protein CASSVQNTGELFF.

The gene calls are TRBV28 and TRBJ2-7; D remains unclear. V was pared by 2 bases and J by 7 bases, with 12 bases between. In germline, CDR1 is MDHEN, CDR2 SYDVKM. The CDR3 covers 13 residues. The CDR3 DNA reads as TGTGCCAGCAGTTTAGATGGCCCCAAAGAGCAGTACTTC. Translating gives CASSLDGPKEQYF.

The CDR3 nucleotides read TGTGCCAGCACCGACGGGGGGAGCATCAATCAGCCCCAGCATTTT. Residues: CASTDGGSINQPQHF. The rearrangement links TRBV2 to TRBJ1-5, with D perhaps matching TRBD1 (5 bases). The CDR3 spans 15 residues. Trimming took off 7 bases at V and 3 bases at J, with 16 bases between the two ends. The germline CDR1 and CDR2 sequences are SNHLY and FYNNEI.

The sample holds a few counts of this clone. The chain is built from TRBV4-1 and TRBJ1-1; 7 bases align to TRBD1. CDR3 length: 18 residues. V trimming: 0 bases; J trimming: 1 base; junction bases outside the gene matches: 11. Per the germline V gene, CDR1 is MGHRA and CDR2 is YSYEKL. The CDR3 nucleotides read TGCGCCAGCAGCCAAGAAGGGGGCTTGCGGGGTACGAACACTGAAGCTTTCTTT. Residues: CASSQEGGLRGTNTEAFF.

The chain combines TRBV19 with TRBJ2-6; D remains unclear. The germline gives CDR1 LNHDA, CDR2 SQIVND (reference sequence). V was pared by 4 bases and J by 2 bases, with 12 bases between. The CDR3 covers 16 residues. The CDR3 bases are TGTGCCAGTAGTACCCGCGTGCTAGCTGGGGCCAACGTCCTGACTTTC. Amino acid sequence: CASSTRVLAGANVLTF.

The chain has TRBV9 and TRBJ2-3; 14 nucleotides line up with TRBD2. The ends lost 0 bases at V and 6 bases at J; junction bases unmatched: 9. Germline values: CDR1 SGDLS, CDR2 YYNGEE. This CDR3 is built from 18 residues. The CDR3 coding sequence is TGTGCCAGCAGCGTAGGACCGGGACTAGCGGGAGTGTGGGATACGCAGTATTTT. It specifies CASSVGPGLAGVWDTQYF.

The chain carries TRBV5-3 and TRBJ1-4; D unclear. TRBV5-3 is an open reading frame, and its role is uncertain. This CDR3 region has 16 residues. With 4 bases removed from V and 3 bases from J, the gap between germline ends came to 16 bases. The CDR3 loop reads CARSAADAGANEKLFF. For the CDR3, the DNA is TGTGCCAGAAGCGCCGCCGACGCCGGGGCTAATGAAAAACTGTTTTTT.

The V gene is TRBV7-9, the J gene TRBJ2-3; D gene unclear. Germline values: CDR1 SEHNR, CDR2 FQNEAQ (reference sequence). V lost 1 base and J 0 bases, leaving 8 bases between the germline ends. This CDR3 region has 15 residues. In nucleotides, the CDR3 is TGTGCCAGCAGCTTAGGCGTGACTAGCACAGATACGCAGTATTTT. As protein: CASSLGVTSTDTQYF.

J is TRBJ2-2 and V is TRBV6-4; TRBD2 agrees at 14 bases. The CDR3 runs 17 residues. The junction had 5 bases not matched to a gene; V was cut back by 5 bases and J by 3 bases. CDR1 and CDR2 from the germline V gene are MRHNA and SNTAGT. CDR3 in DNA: TGTGCCAGCAGTCTCGGACTAGCGGGAGGATACACCGGGGAGCTGTTTTTT. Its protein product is CASSLGLAGGYTGELFF.

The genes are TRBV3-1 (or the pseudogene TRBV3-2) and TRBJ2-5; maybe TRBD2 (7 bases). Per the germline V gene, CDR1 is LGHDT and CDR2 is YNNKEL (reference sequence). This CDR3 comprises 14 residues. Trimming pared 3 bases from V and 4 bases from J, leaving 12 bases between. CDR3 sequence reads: CASSQGGPRETQYF. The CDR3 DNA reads TGTGCCAGCAGCCAGGGGGGGCCTAGAGAGACCCAGTACTTC.

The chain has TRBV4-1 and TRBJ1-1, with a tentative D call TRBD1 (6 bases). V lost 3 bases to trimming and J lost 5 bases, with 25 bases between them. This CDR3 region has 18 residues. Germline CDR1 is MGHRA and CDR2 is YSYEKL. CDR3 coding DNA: TGCGCCAGCAGCCAGGTTATTACAGGGTTGGGAAGGGAGACTGAAGCTTTCTTT. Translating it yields CASSQVITGLGRETEAFF.

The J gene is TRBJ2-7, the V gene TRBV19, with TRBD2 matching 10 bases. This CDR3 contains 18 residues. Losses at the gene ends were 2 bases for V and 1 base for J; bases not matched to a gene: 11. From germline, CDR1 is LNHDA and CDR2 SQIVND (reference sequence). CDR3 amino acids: CASSISLAGDTVSYEQYF. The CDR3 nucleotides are TGTGCCAGTAGTATATCGCTAGCGGGGGATACAGTATCCTACGAGCAGTACTTC.

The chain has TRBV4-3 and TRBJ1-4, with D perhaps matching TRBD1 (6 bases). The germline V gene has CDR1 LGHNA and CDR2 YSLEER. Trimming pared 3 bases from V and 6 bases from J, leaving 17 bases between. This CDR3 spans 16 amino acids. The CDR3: CASSQALGAFDEKLFF. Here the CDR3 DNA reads TGCGCCAGCAGCCAGGCCTTGGGGGCGTTTGATGAAAAACTGTTTTTT.